This T cell receptor (beta chain) came from a study of cytomegalovirus exposure and HLA in healthy donors. Study-wide results and limits: Information on immune exposure was restricted to one variable (CMV serostatus).

This clone is a singleton in its sample. Its antigen is still unknown. V was pared by 2 bases and J by 0 bases, with 9 bases between. CDR1 and CDR2 from the germline V gene are MNHNS and SASEGT. The CDR3 extends over 15 amino acids. PCR involved 60 Vbeta and 13 Jbeta primers. Profiling relied on immunoSEQ multiplex PCR, and the TCRdb table lists in-frame clones only, not all of them. The data show roughly 150,000 clones, with roughly 68% seen just once and about 10% held by the top ten. Input material: PBMCs. This TCR came from a man aged 25-45 years in good health and CMV-seropositive. The gene calls are TRBV6-1 and TRBJ2-3; D uncertain. The CDR3 sequence is CASSEMAGSTDTQYF. In nucleotides, the CDR3 is TGTGCCAGCAGTGAAATGGCCGGGAGCACAGATACGCAGTATTTT.